Below, 4 T cell receptor beta chains from the same sample are listed, as sequenced in a study of graft-versus-host responses after intestinal transplantation. Clones were sequenced by immunoSEQ multiplex PCR, and TCRdb holds only the in-frame ones, with some missing. The sample has 15,000 to 20,000 clones; around 79% are singletons. The starting material was PBMCs, obtained 14 days after transplant. These receptors were collected from a human patient who received an intestinal transplant, so some T cells may come from the graft donor.

This clone was counted once. The J gene is TRBJ2-1, the V gene TRBV11-3; D is perhaps TRBD2 (6 bases). CDR1 and CDR2 (germline): SGHNT, YENEEA. With 5 bases removed from V and 10 bases from J, the gap between germline ends came to 15 bases. The CDR3 sequence is 13 residues long. The CDR3 sequence: CASSPRGGREQFF. For the CDR3, the DNA is TGTGCCAGCAGCCCAAGGGGAGGTAGGGAGCAGTTCTTC.

This chain uses TRBV19 with TRBJ1-5; D remains unclear. Germline V gene lookup returns CDR1 LNHDA and CDR2 SQIVND (reference sequence). V was trimmed by 7 bases and J by 1 base, leaving 14 bases between them. This CDR3 has 15 amino acids. In DNA form, the CDR3 reads TGTGCCAGTAAGCTTACGGGAGTGAGCAATCAGCCCCAGCATTTT. Translation: CASKLTGVSNQPQHF.

The chain recombines TRBV7-9 with TRBJ2-1; D may match TRBD1 or TRBD2 (5 bases each). The germline CDR1 and CDR2 sequences are SEHNR and FQNEAQ (reference sequence). V lost 1 base and J lost 8, with 15 bases in between. The CDR3 loop spans 15 amino acids. For the CDR3, the DNA is TGTGCCAGCAGCTTAGTCGGGGCGGTGGACCATGAGCAGTTCTTC. Protein product: CASSLVGAVDHEQFF.

The J gene is TRBJ2-7, the V gene TRBV13; 9 bases line up with TRBD2. V shed 2 bases and J 4 bases; nucleotides not matched to a gene: 6. CDR1 is PRHDT and CDR2 is FYEKMQ in the germline V gene (reference sequence). The CDR3 length is 15 residues. The CDR3: CASSLLREGPYEQYF. Here the CDR3 DNA reads TGTGCCAGCAGCTTACTGCGGGAGGGCCCGTACGAGCAGTACTTC.